This TCR beta chain was recorded in a study of cytomegalovirus exposure and HLA in healthy donors. Broader study findings: In vitro data verified a few CMV-associated chains as specific for CMV antigens. Within the data, a cluster of highly shared sequence variants was likely a sequencing artifact.

Notes on this clone: Its matching antigen is unknown.

With 60 Vbeta and 13 Jbeta primers, the PCR was carried out. TCRdb's table, derived via immunoSEQ multiplex PCR, lists solely in-frame clones and lacks some. The sample has a few hundred thousand clones, 65% to 85% seen once; the top ten hold just under 3%. The trim removed 5 bases at V and 3 bases at J, leaving 3 bases unmatched. Germline CDR1 SGHTA, CDR2 FQGNSA. This CDR3 contains 14 residues. Sequenced material: PBMCs. The V and J genes are TRBV7-2 and TRBJ2-5; 10 bases fit TRBD2. This clonotype was obtained from a woman aged 30 to 39 in good health and CMV-seronegative. This chain's CDR3 is CASSPGLAEETQYF. CDR3 DNA sequence: TGTGCCAGCAGCCCCGGACTAGCGGAAGAGACCCAGTACTTC.